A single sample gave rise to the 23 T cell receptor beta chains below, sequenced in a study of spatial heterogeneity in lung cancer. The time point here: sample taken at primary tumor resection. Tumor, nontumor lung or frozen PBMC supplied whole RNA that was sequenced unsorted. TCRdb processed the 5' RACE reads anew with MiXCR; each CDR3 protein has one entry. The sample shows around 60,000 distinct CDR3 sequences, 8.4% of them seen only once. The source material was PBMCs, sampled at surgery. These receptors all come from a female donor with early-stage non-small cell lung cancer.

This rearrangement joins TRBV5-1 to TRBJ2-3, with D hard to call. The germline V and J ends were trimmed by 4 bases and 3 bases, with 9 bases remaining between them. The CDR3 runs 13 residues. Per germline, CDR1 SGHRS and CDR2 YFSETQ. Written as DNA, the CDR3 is TGCGCCAGCAGCGTACCAGGAACAGATACGCAGTATTTT. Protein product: CASSVPGTDTQYF.

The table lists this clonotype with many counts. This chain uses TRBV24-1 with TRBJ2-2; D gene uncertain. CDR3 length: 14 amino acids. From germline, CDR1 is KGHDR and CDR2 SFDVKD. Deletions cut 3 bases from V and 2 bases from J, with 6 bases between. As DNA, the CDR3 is TGTGCCACCAGTGATATGAGTAACACCGGGGAGCTGTTTTTT. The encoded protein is CATSDMSNTGELFF.

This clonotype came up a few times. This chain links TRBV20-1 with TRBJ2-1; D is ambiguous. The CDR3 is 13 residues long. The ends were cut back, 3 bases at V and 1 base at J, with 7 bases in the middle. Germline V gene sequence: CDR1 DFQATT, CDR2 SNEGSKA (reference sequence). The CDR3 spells CSASRQSYNEQFF. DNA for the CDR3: TGCAGTGCTAGCAGGCAGTCCTACAATGAGCAGTTCTTC.

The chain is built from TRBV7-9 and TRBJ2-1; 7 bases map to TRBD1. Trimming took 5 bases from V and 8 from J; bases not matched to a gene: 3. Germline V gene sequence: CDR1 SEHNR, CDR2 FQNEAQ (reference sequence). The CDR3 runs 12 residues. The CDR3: CASSDTGDEQFF. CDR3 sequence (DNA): TGTGCCAGCAGCGATACAGGGGATGAGCAGTTCTTC.

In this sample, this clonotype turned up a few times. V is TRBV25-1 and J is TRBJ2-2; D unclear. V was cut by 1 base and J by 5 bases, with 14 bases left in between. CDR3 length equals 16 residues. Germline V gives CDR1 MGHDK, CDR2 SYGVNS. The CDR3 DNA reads TGTGCCAGCAGTGAATTTTCGCAAGGGTATACCGGGGAGCTGTTTTTT. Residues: CASSEFSQGYTGELFF.

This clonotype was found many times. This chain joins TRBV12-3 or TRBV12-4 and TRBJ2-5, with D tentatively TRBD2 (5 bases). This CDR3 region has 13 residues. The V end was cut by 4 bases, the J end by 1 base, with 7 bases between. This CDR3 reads CASSSDFQETQYF. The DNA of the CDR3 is TGTGCCAGCAGTTCGGACTTCCAAGAGACCCAGTACTTC.

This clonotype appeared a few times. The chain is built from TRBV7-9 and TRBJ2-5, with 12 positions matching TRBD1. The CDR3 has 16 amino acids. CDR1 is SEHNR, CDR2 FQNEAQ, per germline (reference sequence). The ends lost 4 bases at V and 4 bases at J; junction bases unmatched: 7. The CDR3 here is CASSSWGQGAGETQYF. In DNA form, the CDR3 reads TGTGCCAGCAGCTCTTGGGGACAGGGGGCCGGAGAGACCCAGTACTTC.

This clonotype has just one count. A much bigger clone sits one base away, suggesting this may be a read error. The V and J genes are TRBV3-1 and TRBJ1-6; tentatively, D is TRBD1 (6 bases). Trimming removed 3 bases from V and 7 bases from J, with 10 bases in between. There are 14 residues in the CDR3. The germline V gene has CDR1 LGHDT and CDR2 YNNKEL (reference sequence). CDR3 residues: CASSQHRDNSPLHF. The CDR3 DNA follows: TGTGCCAGCAGCCAGCACAGGGACAATTCACCCCTCCACTTT.

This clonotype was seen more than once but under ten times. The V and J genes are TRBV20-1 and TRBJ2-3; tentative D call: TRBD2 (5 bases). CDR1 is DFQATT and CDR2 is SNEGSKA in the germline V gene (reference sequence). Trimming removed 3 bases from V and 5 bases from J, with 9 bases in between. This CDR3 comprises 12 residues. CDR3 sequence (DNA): TGCAGTGCTAGTTTAGGAGGAGATACGCAGTATTTT. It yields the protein CSASLGGDTQYF.

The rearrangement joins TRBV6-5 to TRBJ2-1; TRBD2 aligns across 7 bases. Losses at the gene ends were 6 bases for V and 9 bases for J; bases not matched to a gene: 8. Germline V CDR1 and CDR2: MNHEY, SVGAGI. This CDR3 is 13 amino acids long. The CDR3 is CASRTRGGGEQFF. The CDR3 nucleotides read TGTGCCAGCAGGACCCGCGGCGGGGGTGAGCAGTTCTTC.

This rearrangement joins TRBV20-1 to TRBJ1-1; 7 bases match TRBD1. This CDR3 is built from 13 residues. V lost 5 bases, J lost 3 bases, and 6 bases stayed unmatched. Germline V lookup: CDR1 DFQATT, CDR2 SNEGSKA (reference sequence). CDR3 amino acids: CSALTGLHTEAFF. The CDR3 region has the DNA TGCAGTGCTTTGACAGGGCTCCACACTGAAGCTTTCTTT.

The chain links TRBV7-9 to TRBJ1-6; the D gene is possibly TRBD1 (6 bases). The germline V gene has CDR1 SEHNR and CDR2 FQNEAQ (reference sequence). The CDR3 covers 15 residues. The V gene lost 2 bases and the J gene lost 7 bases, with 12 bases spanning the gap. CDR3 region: CASSLQGTENSPLHF. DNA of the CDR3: TGTGCCAGCAGCTTACAGGGGACGGAGAATTCACCCCTCCACTTT.

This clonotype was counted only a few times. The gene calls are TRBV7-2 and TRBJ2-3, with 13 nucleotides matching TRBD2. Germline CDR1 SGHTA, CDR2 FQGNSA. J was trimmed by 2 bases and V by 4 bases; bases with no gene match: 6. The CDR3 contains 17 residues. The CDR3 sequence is CASSSWTSGGPTDTQYF. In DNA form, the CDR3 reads TGTGCCAGCAGCTCCTGGACTAGCGGGGGCCCCACAGATACGCAGTATTTT.

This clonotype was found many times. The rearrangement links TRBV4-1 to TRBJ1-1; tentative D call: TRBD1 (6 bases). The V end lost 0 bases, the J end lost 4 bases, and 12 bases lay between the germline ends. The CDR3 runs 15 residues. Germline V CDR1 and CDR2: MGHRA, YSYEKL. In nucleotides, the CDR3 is TGCGCCAGCAGCCAAGAGGGGGCGACTGGCACTGAAGCTTTCTTT. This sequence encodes CASSQEGATGTEAFF.

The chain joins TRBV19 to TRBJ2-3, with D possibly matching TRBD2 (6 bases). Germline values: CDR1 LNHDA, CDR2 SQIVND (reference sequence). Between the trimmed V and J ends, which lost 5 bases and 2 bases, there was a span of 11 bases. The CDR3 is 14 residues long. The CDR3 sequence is CASSPPGVTDTQYF. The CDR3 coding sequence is TGTGCCAGTAGTCCCCCGGGAGTCACAGATACGCAGTATTTT.

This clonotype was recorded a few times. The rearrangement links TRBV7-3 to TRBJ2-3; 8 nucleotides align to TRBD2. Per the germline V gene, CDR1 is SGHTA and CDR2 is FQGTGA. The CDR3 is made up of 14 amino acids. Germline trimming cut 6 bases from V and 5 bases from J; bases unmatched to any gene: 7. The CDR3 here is CASSSSGGGDTQYF. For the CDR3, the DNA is TGTGCCAGCAGTTCGAGCGGGGGTGGAGATACGCAGTATTTT.

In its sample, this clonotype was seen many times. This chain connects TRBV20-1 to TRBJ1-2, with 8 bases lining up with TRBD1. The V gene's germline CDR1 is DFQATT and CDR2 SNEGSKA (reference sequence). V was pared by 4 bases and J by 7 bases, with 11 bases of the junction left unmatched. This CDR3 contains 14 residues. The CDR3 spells CSATQGAGLSGYTF. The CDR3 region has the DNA TGCAGTGCTACCCAGGGGGCAGGATTATCTGGCTACACCTTC.

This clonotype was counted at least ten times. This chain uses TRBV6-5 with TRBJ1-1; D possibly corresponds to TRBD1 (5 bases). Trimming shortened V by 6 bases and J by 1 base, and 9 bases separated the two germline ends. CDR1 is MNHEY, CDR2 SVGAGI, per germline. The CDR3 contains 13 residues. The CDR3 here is CASSPGRNTEAFF. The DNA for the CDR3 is TGTGCCAGCAGCCCAGGGAGGAACACTGAAGCTTTCTTT.

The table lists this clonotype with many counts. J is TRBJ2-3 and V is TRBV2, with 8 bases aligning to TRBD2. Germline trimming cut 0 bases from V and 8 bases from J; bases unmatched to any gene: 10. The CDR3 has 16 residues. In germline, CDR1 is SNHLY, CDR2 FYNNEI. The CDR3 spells CASSEARQAAGGTQYF. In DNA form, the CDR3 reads TGTGCCAGCAGTGAAGCAAGGCAAGCGGCGGGGGGTACGCAGTATTTT.

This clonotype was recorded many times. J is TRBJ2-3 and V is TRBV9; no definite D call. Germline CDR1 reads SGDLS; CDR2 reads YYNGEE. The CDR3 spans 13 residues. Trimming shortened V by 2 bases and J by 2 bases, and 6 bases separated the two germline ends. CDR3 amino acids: CASSVGNTDTQYF. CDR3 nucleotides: TGTGCCAGCAGCGTGGGGAACACAGATACGCAGTATTTT. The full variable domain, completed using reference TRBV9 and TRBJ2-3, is DSGVTQTPKHLITATGQRVTLRCSPRSGDLSVYWYQQSLDQGLQFLIQYYNGEERAKGNILERFSAQQFPDLHSELNLSSLELGDSALYFCASSVGNTDTQYFGPGTRLTVL.

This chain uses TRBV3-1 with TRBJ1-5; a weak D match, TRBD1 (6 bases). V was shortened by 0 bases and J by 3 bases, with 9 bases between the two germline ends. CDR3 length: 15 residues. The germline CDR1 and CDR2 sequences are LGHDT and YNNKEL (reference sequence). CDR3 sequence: CASSQEGAFNQPQHF. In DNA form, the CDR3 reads TGTGCCAGCAGCCAAGAGGGGGCCTTCAATCAGCCCCAGCATTTT.

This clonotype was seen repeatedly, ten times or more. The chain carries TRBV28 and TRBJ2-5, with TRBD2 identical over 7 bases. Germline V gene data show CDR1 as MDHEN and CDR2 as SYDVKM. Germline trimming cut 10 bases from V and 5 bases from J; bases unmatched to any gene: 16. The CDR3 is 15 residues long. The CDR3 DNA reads TGTGCCACCCGCGATGCGGGAGTGGGGGATGAGACCCAGTACTTC. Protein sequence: CATRDAGVGDETQYF. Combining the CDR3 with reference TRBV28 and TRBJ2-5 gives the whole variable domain DVKVTQSSRYLVKRTGEKVFLECVQDMDHENMFWYRQDPGLGLRLIYFSYDVKMKEKGDIPEGYSVSREKKERFSLILESASTNQTSMYLCATRDAGVGDETQYFGPGTRLLVL.

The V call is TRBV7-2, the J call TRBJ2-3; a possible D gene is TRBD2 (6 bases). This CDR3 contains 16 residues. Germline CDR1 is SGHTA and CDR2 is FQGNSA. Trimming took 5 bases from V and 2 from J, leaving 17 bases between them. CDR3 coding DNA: TGTGCCAGCAGCGGTATGAGCGGCGGGATCACAGATACGCAGTATTTT. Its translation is CASSGMSGGITDTQYF.